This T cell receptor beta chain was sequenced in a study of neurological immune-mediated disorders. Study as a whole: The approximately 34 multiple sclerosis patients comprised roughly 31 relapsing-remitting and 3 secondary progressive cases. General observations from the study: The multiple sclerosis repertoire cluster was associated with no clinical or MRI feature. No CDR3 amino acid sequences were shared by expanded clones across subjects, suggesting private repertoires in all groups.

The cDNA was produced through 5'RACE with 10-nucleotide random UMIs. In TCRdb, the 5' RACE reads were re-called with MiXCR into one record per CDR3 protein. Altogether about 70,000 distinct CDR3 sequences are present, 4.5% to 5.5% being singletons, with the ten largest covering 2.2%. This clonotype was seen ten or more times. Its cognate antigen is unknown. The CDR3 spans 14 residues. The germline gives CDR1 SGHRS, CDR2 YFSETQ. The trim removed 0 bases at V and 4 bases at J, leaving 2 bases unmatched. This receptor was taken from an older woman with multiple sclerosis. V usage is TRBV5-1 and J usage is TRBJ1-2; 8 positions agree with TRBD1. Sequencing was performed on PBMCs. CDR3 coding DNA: TGCGCCAGCAGCTTGGATACAGGGGGCTATGGCTACACCTTC. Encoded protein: CASSLDTGGYGYTF.